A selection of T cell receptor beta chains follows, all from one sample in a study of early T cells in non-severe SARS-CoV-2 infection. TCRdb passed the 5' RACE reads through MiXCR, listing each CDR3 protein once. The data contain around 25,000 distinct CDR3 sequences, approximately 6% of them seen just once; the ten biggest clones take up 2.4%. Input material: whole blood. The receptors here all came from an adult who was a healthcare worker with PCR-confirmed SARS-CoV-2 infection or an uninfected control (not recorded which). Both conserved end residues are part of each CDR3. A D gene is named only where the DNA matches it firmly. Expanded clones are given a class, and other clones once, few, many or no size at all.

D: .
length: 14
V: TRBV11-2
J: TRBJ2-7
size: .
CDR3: CASSSLSGSYEQYF
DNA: TGTGCCAGCAGCTCTCTTAGTGGATCGTACGAGCAGTACTTC

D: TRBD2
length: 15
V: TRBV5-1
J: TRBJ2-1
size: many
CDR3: CASSGLAGAQNEQFF
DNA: TGCGCCAGCAGCGGACTAGCGGGTGCCCAGAATGAGCAGTTCTTC

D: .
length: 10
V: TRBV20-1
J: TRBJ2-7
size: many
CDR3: CSARGYEQYF
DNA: TGCAGTGCTAGGGGGTACGAGCAGTACTTC

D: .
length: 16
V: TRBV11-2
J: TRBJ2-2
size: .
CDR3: CASSLDSGRYTGELFF
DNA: TGTGCCAGCAGCTTAGATTCCGGCAGATACACCGGGGAGCTGTTTTTT

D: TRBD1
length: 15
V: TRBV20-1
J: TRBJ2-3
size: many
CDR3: CSTEGGQGKPDTQYF
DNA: TGCAGTACAGAGGGGGGACAGGGGAAGCCAGATACGCAGTATTTT

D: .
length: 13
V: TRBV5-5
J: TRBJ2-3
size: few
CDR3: CASSLEGMATQYF
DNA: TGTGCCAGCAGCTTAGAGGGTATGGCTACGCAGTATTTT

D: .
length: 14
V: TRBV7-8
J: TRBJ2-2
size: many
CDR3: CASSPQPNTGELFF
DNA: TGTGCCAGCAGCCCACAGCCTAACACCGGGGAGCTGTTTTTT

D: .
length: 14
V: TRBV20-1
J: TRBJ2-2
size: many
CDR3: CSARVYGRTGELFF
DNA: TGCAGTGCTAGAGTCTATGGGAGAACCGGGGAGCTGTTTTTT

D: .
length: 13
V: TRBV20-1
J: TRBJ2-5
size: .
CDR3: CSATPSYQETQYF
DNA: TGCAGTGCCACCCCCTCCTACCAAGAGACCCAGTACTTC

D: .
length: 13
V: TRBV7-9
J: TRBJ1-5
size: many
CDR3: CASSPGANQPQHF
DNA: TGTGCCAGCAGCCCGGGGGCCAATCAGCCCCAGCATTTT

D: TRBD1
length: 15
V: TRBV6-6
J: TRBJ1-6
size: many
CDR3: CASSYSGTENSPLHF
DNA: TGTGCCAGCAGTTACTCGGGGACAGAAAATTCACCCCTCCACTTT

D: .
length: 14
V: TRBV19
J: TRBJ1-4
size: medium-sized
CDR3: CASSSGTRREKLFF
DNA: TGTGCCAGTAGTTCCGGGACACGGAGGGAAAAACTGTTTTTT

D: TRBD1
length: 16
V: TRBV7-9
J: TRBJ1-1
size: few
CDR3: CASSPPRQGRGTEAFF
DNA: TGTGCCAGCAGCCCACCCAGACAGGGGCGAGGGACTGAAGCTTTCTTT

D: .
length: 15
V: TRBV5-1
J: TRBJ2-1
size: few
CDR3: CASSLEGSSYNEQFF
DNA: TGCGCCAGCAGCTTGGAGGGGAGCTCCTACAATGAGCAGTTCTTC

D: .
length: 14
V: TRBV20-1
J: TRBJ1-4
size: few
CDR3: CSARVGGLSEKLFF
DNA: TGCAGTGCTAGAGTTGGGGGGCTGAGTGAAAAACTGTTTTTT

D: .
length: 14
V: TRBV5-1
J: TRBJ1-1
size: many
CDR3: CASSPTTENTEAFF
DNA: TGCGCCAGCAGCCCGACGACAGAGAACACTGAAGCTTTCTTT

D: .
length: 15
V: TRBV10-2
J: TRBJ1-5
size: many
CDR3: CASSVSADSNQPQHF
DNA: TGCGCCAGCAGTGTTTCAGCCGACAGTAATCAGCCCCAGCATTTT

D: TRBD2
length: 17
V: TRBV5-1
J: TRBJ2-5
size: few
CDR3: CASDRTFPGLMKRTQYF
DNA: TGCGCCAGCGATCGGACCTTCCCGGGACTAATGAAGAGGACCCAGTACTTC

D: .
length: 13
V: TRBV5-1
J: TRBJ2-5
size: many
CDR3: CASSSGPQETQYF
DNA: TGCGCCAGCAGCTCCGGGCCCCAAGAGACCCAGTACTTC

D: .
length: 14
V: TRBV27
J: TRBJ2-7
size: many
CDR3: CASRPAGTAYEQYF
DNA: TGTGCCAGCAGACCGGCCGGGACGGCCTACGAGCAGTACTTC

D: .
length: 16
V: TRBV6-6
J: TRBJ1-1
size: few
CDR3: CASSYSPSVGNTEAFF
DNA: TGTGCCAGCAGTTACTCCCCCTCCGTGGGGAACACTGAAGCTTTCTTT

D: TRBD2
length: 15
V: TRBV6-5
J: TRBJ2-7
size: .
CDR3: CASSPGLAGRYEQYF
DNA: TGTGCCAGCAGTCCGGGACTAGCGGGGCGCTACGAGCAGTACTTC

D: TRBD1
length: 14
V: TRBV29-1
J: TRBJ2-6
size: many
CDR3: CSALQGTGANVLTF
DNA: TGCAGCGCTTTACAGGGGACTGGGGCCAACGTCCTGACTTTC

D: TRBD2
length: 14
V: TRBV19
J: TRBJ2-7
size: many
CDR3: CASSRTSGAYEQYF
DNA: TGTGCCAGTAGCCGGACTAGCGGAGCCTACGAGCAGTACTTC

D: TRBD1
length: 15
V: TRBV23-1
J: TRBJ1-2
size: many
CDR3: CASGPVQGARGGYTF
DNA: TGCGCCAGCGGACCGGTTCAGGGGGCGCGCGGAGGCTACACCTTC

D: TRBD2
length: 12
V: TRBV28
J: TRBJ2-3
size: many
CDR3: CARKTSADTQYF
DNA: TGTGCCAGGAAGACTAGCGCAGATACGCAGTATTTT

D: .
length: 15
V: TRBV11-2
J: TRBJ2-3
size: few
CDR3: CASSPSGNAGDTQYF
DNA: TGTGCCAGCAGCCCCTCGGGGAACGCTGGAGATACGCAGTATTTT

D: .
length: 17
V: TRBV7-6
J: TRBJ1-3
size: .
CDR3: CASSPPLGRNSGNTIYF
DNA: TGTGCCAGCAGCCCACCATTGGGACGTAACTCTGGAAACACCATATATTTT

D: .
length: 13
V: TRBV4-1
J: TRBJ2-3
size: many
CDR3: CASSQRQSDTQYF
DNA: TGCGCCAGCAGCCAACGACAGTCAGATACGCAGTATTTT

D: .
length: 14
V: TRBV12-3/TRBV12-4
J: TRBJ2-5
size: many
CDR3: CASSLRTAQETQYF
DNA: TGTGCCAGCAGCCTAAGGACAGCCCAAGAGACCCAGTACTTC

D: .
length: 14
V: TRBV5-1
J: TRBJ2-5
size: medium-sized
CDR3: CASSSEPRRETQYF
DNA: TGCGCCAGCAGCTCGGAACCTCGGCGGGAGACCCAGTACTTC

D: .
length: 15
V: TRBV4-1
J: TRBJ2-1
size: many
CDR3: CASSLLATSYNEQFF
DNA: TGCGCCAGCAGCCTACTTGCAACCTCCTACAATGAGCAGTTCTTC

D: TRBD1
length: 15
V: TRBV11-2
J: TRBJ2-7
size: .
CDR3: CASSSVVGQIYEQYF
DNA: TGTGCCAGCAGCAGTGTTGTGGGACAGATCTACGAGCAGTACTTC

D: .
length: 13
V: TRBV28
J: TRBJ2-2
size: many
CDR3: CASSGGHTGELFF
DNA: TGTGCCAGCAGTGGGGGCCACACCGGGGAGCTGTTTTTT

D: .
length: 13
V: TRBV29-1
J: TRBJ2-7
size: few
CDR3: CSVTTTSSYEQYF
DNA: TGCAGCGTTACGACAACTAGCTCCTACGAGCAGTACTTC

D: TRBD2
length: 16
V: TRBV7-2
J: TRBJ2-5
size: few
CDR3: CASSRAGGSGKETQYF
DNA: TGTGCCAGCAGCCGAGCCGGAGGTAGCGGGAAAGAGACCCAGTACTTC

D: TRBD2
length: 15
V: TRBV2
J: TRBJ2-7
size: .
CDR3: CDSRVWTSGAYEQYF
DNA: TGTGACAGCAGAGTATGGACTAGCGGGGCCTACGAGCAGTACTTC

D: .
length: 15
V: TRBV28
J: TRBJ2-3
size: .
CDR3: CASSSGGRGTDTQYF
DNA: TGTGCCAGCAGTTCCGGGGGGCGCGGCACAGATACGCAGTATTTT

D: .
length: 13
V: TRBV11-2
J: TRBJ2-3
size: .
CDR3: CASSSRPRDTQYF
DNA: TGTGCCAGCAGCTCCCGCCCTCGAGATACGCAGTATTTT

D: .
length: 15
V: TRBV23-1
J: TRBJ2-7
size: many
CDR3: CASSQSFTLSYEQYF
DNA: TGCGCCAGCAGTCAATCTTTTACGCTCTCCTACGAGCAGTACTTC

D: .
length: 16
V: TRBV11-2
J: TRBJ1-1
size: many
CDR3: CASSLDGPGRGTEAFF
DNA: TGTGCCAGCAGCTTAGACGGGCCGGGAAGGGGCACTGAAGCTTTCTTT

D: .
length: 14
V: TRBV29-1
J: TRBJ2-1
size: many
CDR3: CSVESSWGDNEQFF
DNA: TGCAGCGTTGAAAGTTCCTGGGGCGACAATGAGCAGTTCTTC

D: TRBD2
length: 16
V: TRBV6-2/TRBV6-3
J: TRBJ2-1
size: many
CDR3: CASSDPGLAVYNEQFF
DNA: TGTGCCAGCAGTGATCCGGGACTAGCGGTTTACAATGAGCAGTTCTTC

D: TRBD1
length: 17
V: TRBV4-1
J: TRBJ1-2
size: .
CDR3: CASSQVAPGQGVYGYTF
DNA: TGCGCCAGCAGCCAAGTGGCTCCGGGACAGGGTGTCTATGGCTACACCTTC

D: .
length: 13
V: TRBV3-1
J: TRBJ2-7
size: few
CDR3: CAREDTGTYEQYF
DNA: TGTGCCAGAGAGGATACGGGGACATACGAGCAGTACTTC

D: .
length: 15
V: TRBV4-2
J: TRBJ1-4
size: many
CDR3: CASSQVRGEGEKLFF
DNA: TGTGCCAGCAGCCAAGTTAGGGGAGAAGGTGAAAAACTGTTTTTT

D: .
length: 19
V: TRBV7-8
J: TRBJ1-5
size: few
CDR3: CASSSAGDSFGYSNQPQHF
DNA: TGTGCCAGCAGCTCCGCGGGAGACAGTTTTGGGTATAGCAATCAGCCCCAGCATTTT

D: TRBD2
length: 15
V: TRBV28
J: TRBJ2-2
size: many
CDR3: CASSSSGAGSGELFF
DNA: TGTGCCAGCAGTTCTAGCGGGGCAGGATCCGGGGAGCTGTTTTTT

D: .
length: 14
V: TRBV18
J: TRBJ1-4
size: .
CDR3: CASSFGPTNEKLFF
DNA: TGTGCCAGCTCATTTGGACCAACTAATGAAAAACTGTTTTTT

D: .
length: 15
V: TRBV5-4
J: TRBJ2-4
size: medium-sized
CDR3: CASTYAGTHGNIQYF
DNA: TGTGCCAGCACCTATGCCGGGACTCACGGGAACATTCAGTACTTC